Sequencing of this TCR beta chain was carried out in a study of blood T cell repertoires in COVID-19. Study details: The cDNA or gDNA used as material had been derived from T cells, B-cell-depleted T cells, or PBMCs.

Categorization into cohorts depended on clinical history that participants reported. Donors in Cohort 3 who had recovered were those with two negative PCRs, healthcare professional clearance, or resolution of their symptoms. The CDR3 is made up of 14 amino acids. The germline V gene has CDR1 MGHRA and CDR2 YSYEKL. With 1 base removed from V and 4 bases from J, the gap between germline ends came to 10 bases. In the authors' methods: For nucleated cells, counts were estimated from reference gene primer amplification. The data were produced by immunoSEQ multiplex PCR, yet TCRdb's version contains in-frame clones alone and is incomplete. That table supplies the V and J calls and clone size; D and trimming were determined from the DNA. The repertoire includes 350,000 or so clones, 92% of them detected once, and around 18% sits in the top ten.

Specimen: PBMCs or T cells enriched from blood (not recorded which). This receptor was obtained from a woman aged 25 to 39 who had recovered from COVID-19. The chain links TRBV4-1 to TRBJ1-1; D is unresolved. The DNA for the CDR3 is TGCGCCAGCAGCCAAGGAGGGAAAGGCACTGAAGCTTTCTTT. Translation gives CASSQGGKGTEAFF.